A single sample is the source of the 20 T cell receptor beta chains below, sequenced in a study of control samples from healthy donors and cancer patients. Produced via immunoSEQ multiplex PCR; TCRdb's table is partial and in-frame only. The data show approximately 88,000 clones, approximately 89% seen once. The sample taken for sequencing was blood. The source is a woman between 25 and 40 years old in good health.

CDR3 bases: TGTGCCAGCAGTGAAGCGGTCGTGGGTAACACCATATATTTT. This sequence encodes CASSEAVVGNTIYF. The chain carries TRBV6-1 and TRBJ1-3; D gene ambiguous. Germline V lookup: CDR1 MNHNS, CDR2 SASEGT. V shed 0 bases and J shed 7 bases, with 10 bases lying between them. This CDR3 comprises 14 residues.

This clone was picked up one time. The CDR3 reads CASSLAGYVHEQYF. The CDR3 region has the DNA TGTGCCAGCAGCTTAGCGGGTTACGTCCACGAGCAGTACTTC. V is TRBV11-1 and J is TRBJ2-7, with unresolved D. This CDR3 region has 14 residues. Germline CDR1 reads SGHAT; CDR2 reads FQDESV (reference sequence). V was cut by 0 bases and J by 5 bases, with 11 bases left in between. Based on the CDR3 plus reference TRBV11-1 and TRBJ2-7, the full variable domain is EAEVAQSPRYKITEKSQAVAFWCDPISGHATLYWYRQILGQGPELLVQFQDESVVDDSQLPKDRFSAERLKGVDSTLKIQPAELGDSAMYLCASSLAGYVHEQYFGPGTRLTVT.

The V gene is TRBV6-4, the J gene TRBJ1-6; the D gene is possibly TRBD1 (6 bases). This CDR3 has 13 residues. The ends were cut back, 4 bases at V and 7 bases at J, with 8 bases in the middle. The germline gives CDR1 MRHNA, CDR2 SNTAGT. CDR3 loop: CASSGQENSPLHF. CDR3 DNA: TGTGCCAGCAGTGGACAGGAAAATTCACCCCTCCACTTT.

V usage is TRBV4-2 and J usage is TRBJ1-4, with TRBD1 matching over 9 bases. The CDR3 spans 16 residues. Germline V CDR1 and CDR2: LGHNA, YNFKEQ. V was pared by 0 bases and J by 7 bases, with 6 bases of the junction left unmatched. CDR3 coding DNA: TGTGCCAGCAGCCAAGAGGTTGGGACAGGGACTGAAAAACTGTTTTTT. Translated, it gives CASSQEVGTGTEKLFF.

The chain carries TRBV6-5 and TRBJ1-4; D is undetermined. Germline lookup yields CDR1 MNHEY and CDR2 SVGAGI. V shed 2 bases and J shed 5 bases, with 6 bases lying between them. The CDR3 has 13 residues. As DNA, the CDR3 is TGTGCCAGCAGTTACACCCAGAATGAAAAACTGTTTTTT. Its translation: CASSYTQNEKLFF.

The J gene is TRBJ1-2, the V gene TRBV5-4; 8 nucleotides agree with TRBD1. CDR1 and CDR2 (germline): SGHNT, YYREEE (reference sequence). The CDR3 is 16 amino acids. V lost 6 bases to trimming and J lost 5 bases; unmatched junction nucleotides: 15. CDR3 bases: TGTGCCAGCACCACAGGGGGAGGGGGGGTGGTATATGGCTACACCTTC. This gives the protein CASTTGGGGVVYGYTF. The full variable domain, in which reference TRBV5-4 and TRBJ1-2 provide the parts outside the CDR3, is ETGVTQSPTHLIKTRGQQVTLRCSSQSGHNTVSWYQQALGQGPQFIFQYYREEENGRGNFPPRFSGLQFPNYSSELNVNALELDDSALYLCASTTGGGGVVYGYTFGSGTRLTVV.

V is TRBV6-2 or TRBV6-3 and J is TRBJ1-2; possible D gene TRBD1, 6 bases. Germline values: CDR1 MNHEY, CDR2 SVGEGT. V lost 6 bases, J lost 2 bases, and 10 bases lay in between. The length of the CDR3 is 13 residues. CDR3 coding DNA: TGTGCCAGCAGCACCGGGACAAACTATGGCTACACCTTC. Residues: CASSTGTNYGYTF.

The chain joins TRBV9 to TRBJ1-4; D call uncertain. V was cut by 0 bases and J by 7 bases, with 7 bases left in between. Germline V CDR1 and CDR2: SGDLS, YYNGEE. The CDR3 contains 13 residues. Here the CDR3 DNA reads TGTGCCAGCAGCGTAGGATTAAGTGAAAAACTGTTTTTT. It specifies CASSVGLSEKLFF.

This clone was counted a single time. The V and J genes are TRBV4-1 and TRBJ2-7, with 8 bases identical to TRBD1. The V segment lost 5 bases and the J segment 7 bases; nucleotides outside the gene matches: 13. CDR3 length: 15 amino acids. CDR1 and CDR2 from the germline V gene are MGHRA and YSYEKL. The CDR3 spells CASSVRTGFSGEQYF. CDR3 sequence (DNA): TGCGCCAGCAGCGTTCGGACAGGGTTCTCGGGTGAGCAGTACTTC.

The CDR3 loop is CASSLVGSYNEQFF. The CDR3 DNA reads as TGTGCCAGCAGCTTGGTCGGCAGCTACAATGAGCAGTTCTTC. V gene TRBV5-5 combines with J gene TRBJ2-1, with D uncertain. Trimming cost V 0 bases and J 3 bases, with 7 bases left between them. Germline values: CDR1 SGHKS, CDR2 YYEKEE (reference sequence). The CDR3 is 14 amino acids.

This clone was observed once. The chain recombines TRBV29-1 with TRBJ2-7; 8 nucleotides align to TRBD2. This CDR3 region has 14 residues. Looked up from germline, CDR1 is SQVTM and CDR2 is ANQGSEA. With V trimmed by 3 bases and J by 0 bases, 4 bases remained unmatched. CDR3 amino acids: CSVDTGRGSYEQYF. The CDR3 nucleotides are TGCAGCGTTGATACCGGGAGGGGCTCCTACGAGCAGTACTTC.

The gene calls are TRBV30 and TRBJ1-2; 7 bases line up with TRBD1. V gave up 3 bases and J gave up 5 bases; unmatched junction bases: 12. Looked up from germline, CDR1 is GTSNPN and CDR2 is SVGIG (reference sequence). The CDR3 consists of 15 residues. CDR3 protein: CAWRGGTAINYGYTF. DNA for the CDR3: TGTGCCTGGAGGGGGGGGACAGCGATTAATTATGGCTACACCTTC.

The chain couples TRBV7-2 to TRBJ1-1; maybe TRBD1 (6 bases). The V end lost 5 bases, the J end lost 4 bases, and 14 bases lay between the germline ends. This CDR3 contains 14 residues. The germline V gene has CDR1 SGHTA and CDR2 FQGNSA. The CDR3 loop is CASSLRTATTEAFF. Here the CDR3 DNA reads TGTGCCAGCAGCCTAAGGACAGCGACCACTGAAGCTTTCTTT.

The V call is TRBV6-5, the J call TRBJ1-5; TRBD1 matches 8 bases. This CDR3 region has 14 residues. Germline CDR1 reads MNHEY; CDR2 reads SVGAGI. Trimming cost V 10 bases and J 1 base; bases outside gene matches: 6. The CDR3 reads CATGRQGSNQPQHF. In DNA form, the CDR3 reads TGTGCCACCGGGCGACAGGGGAGCAATCAGCCCCAGCATTTT.

The CDR3 spells CASSLGTSLEQYF. The DNA of the CDR3 is TGTGCCAGCAGCCTAGGGACATCCCTCGAGCAGTACTTC. The V and J genes are TRBV3-1 (or the pseudogene TRBV3-2) and TRBJ2-7; D is perhaps TRBD1 (6 bases). CDR1 and CDR2 from the germline V gene are LGHDT and YNNKEL (reference sequence). V gave up 4 bases and J gave up 6 bases, with 13 bases separating them. The CDR3 length is 13 residues.

The chain has TRBV29-1 and TRBJ2-7; 7 bases agree with TRBD2. The germline V gene encodes CDR1 SQVTM and CDR2 ANQGSEA. V dropped 0 bases and J dropped 7; count of bases not matched to a gene: 3. CDR3 length equals 12 residues. CDR3 residues: CSVEERGGEQYF. As DNA, the CDR3 is TGCAGCGTTGAAGAGCGGGGAGGGGAGCAGTACTTC.

A single count supports this clone. The V and J genes are TRBV5-6 and TRBJ1-1, with TRBD1 as a possible D gene (6 bases). The CDR3 is made up of 13 amino acids. V lost 4 bases and J 4 bases, leaving 11 bases between the germline ends. The germline V gene has CDR1 SGHDT and CDR2 YYEEEE. DNA for the CDR3: TGTGCCAGCAGCCTGACCAGGGGCACTGAAGCTTTCTTT. It specifies CASSLTRGTEAFF.

The chain recombines TRBV5-1 with TRBJ1-4; TRBD1 might be the D (6 bases). CDR1 and CDR2 from the germline V gene are SGHRS and YFSETQ. V was cut by 4 bases and J by 8 bases, with 15 bases left in between. This CDR3 contains 14 residues. CDR3 nucleotide sequence: TGCGCCAGCAGCCCCGGGGGCGGAGAAGAAAAACTGTTTTTT. Translated: CASSPGGGEEKLFF.

The V call is TRBV6-1, the J call TRBJ1-6; 10 nucleotides agree with TRBD1. This CDR3 spans 15 amino acids. Per germline, CDR1 MNHNS and CDR2 SASEGT. Losses at the gene ends were 2 bases for V and 7 bases for J; bases not matched to a gene: 2. CDR3 sequence reads: CASSEWDRGNSPLHF. Written as DNA, the CDR3 is TGTGCCAGCAGTGAATGGGACAGGGGCAATTCACCCCTCCACTTT.

The chain carries TRBV2 and TRBJ2-2; 7 positions match TRBD1. Germline values: CDR1 SNHLY, CDR2 FYNNEI. CDR3 length: 14 amino acids. Trimming removed 5 bases from V and 6 bases from J; junction bases left unmatched: 6. The CDR3 DNA reads as TGTGCCAGCAGTTCTGCAGGGGGATCCGGGGAGCTGTTTTTT. It translates to CASSSAGGSGELFF. Full variable domain (rest looked up from reference TRBV2 and TRBJ2-2): EPEVTQTPSHQVTQMGQEVILRCVPISNHLYFYWYRQILGQKVEFLVSFYNNEISEKSEIFDDQFSVERPDGSNFTLKIRSTKLEDSAMYFCASSSAGGSGELFFGEGSRLTVL.